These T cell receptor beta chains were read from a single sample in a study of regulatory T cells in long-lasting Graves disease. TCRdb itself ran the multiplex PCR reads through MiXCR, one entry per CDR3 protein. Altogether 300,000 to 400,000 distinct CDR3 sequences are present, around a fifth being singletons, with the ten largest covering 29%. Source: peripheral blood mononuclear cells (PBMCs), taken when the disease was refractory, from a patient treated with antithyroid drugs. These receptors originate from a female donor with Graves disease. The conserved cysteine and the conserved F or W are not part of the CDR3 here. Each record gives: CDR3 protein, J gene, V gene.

ASSSPPAGQGDGPARGYT,TRBJ1-2,TRBV28
ASSDRVEQY,TRBJ2-7,TRBV6-1
ASSVDGGQGLSILF,TRBJ1-4,TRBV2
ASSFLHNIRGHTEAF,TRBJ1-1,TRBV28
ASSSDLDQPQH,TRBJ1-5,TRBV11-2
ASKRGQGYEQY,TRBJ2-7,TRBV28
ASSMGQGSEKLF,TRBJ1-4,TRBV19
ASSAGLAGLYEQY,TRBJ2-7,TRBV11-3
ASSEITSGYTDTQY,TRBJ2-3,TRBV6-1
ASSDRLLRDGNQPQH,TRBJ1-5,TRBV6-1
ASSLVGIGNTIY,TRBJ1-3,TRBV12-3/TRBV12-4
SARAGGDHQPQH,TRBJ1-5,TRBV20-1
SAGSRETQY,TRBJ2-5,TRBV20-1
ASSYSDRRTDTQY,TRBJ2-3,TRBV6-5
ASSERSRQGARGGTQY,TRBJ2-3,TRBV6-1
ATFDGPTGELF,TRBJ2-2,TRBV19
ASSMRGRNQPQH,TRBJ1-5,TRBV19
ASRRRGTGGYEQY,TRBJ2-7,TRBV27
ATSRDSGLTSGYT,TRBJ1-2,TRBV15
ASSRGQSLNSPLH,TRBJ1-6,TRBV18
ASSRSSGNTIY,TRBJ1-3,TRBV19
ASSSGQGSPEAF,TRBJ1-1,TRBV6-1